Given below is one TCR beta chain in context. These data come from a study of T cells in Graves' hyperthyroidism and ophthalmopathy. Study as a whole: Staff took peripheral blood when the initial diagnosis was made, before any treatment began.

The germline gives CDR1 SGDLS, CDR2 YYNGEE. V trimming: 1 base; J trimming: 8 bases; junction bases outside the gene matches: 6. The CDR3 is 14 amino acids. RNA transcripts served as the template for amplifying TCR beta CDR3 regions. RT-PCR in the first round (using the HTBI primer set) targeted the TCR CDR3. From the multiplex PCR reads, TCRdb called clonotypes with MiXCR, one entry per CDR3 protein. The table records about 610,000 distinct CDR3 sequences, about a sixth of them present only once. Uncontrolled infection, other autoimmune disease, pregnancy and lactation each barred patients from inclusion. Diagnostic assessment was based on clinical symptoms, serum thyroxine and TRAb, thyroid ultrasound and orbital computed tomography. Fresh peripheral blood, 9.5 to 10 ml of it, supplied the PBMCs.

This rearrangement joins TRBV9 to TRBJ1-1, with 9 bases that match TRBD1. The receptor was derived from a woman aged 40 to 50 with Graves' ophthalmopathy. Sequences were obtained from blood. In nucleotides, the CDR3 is TGTGCCAGCAGCGTATACTCGACAGGGGGGGAAGCTTTCTTT. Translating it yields CASSVYSTGGEAFF. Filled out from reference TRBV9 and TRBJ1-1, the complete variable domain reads DSGVTQTPKHLITATGQRVTLRCSPRSGDLSVYWYQQSLDQGLQFLIQYYNGEERAKGNILERFSAQQFPDLHSELNLSSLELGDSALYFCASSVYSTGGEAFFGQGTRLTVV.